Following are 11 T cell receptor beta chains from one sample sequenced in a study of tissue T cells after allogeneic stem cell transplantation. The time point denotes: mouse harvest day 7 after allogeneic transplant. Each mouse received 10^7 T-cell-depleted marrow cells plus 10^6 splenic CD5+ T cells by tail vein. Data came from immunoSEQ multiplex PCR; TCRdb stores just in-frame clones and leaves some out. Of about 5,500 clones detected, under 60% appear once; the ten largest clones hold 10%. The sample consisted of gut tissue. The source of these receptors is a female BALB/c mouse given C57BL/6 T cells with graft-versus-host disease after an allogeneic hematopoietic cell transplant.

As to this clone: Gene names follow the mouse nomenclature. The sequence runs out 1 residue before the end of the CDR3; the remainder is reconstructed from the germline J gene. This chain joins TRBV1 and TRBJ2-7; D is possibly TRBD1 or TRBD2 (7 bases each). Germline lookup yields CDR1 NSQYPW and CDR2 LRSPGD (reference sequence). The CDR3 has 17 amino acids. The V and J ends lost 0 bases and 0 bases respectively, with 15 bases between them. The sequenced CDR3 bases are TGCACCTGCAGTGCAGAAGTTTGGGGGGACAGCTCCTATGAACAGTAC. It codes for CTCSAEVWGDSSYEQY. From start to end, the CDR3 is CTCSAEVWGDSSYEQYF.

In the case of this clone: The gene names here belong to mouse. The read finishes 1 residue shy of the CDR3 end, and the germline J gene is used to complete it. The rearrangement links TRBV26 to TRBJ1-4; 7 bases map to TRBD1. CDR1 and CDR2 from the germline V gene are KGHPV and FQNQEV (reference sequence). V shed 8 bases, J shed 2 bases, and the junction held 2 bases outside the gene matches. This CDR3 has 13 amino acids. The CDR3 sequence is CASSRGSNERLFF. CDR3 bases read: TGTGCCAGCTCCAGGGGGTCCAACGAAAGATTATTT.

Comments on this clone: Gene names and germline match the mouse. The DNA ends 1 residue before the CDR3 does, and the rest of the CDR3 is filled in from the germline J gene. This sequence joins TRBV4 and TRBJ1-2, with a possible D match to TRBD1 (5 bases). The V end was cut by 5 bases, the J end by 0 bases, with 10 bases between. CDR3 size: 14 residues. From germline, CDR1 is LGHDT and CDR2 YNNKQL (reference sequence). The CDR3 spells CASSLDTSNSDYTF. The sequenced part of the CDR3 DNA is TGTGCCAGCAGCCTGGACACCTCAAACTCCGACTACACC.

This clone was seen a handful of times. Gene labels here are mouse ones. With the read ending 1 residue before the CDR3 end, the germline J gene is used to fill in that end. The chain couples TRBV13-1 to TRBJ2-3, with TRBD2 matching 10 bases. J gave up 0 bases and V 6 bases, and 1 base lay outside the gene matches. Germline lookup yields CDR1 NSHNY and CDR2 SYGAGN. The CDR3 is made up of 14 amino acids. CDR3 region: CASTWGGSAETLYF. Partial CDR3 DNA: TGTGCCAGCACCTGGGGGGGCAGTGCAGAAACGCTGTAT.

This clone came up a few times. Germline and genes here are mouse. The read ends 1 residue early relative to the CDR3; the germline J gene fills the gap. The genes are TRBV12-1 and TRBJ2-4; D is unresolved. Germline values: CDR1 SGHSN, CDR2 HYEKVE. This CDR3 comprises 13 residues. V dropped 0 bases and J dropped 0 bases, with 3 bases sitting between them. This CDR3 reads CASSLRSQNTLYF. The CDR3 DNA, read in part, is TGTGCCAGCTCTCTCAGGAGTCAAAACACCTTGTAC.

This clone occurred a few times. The gene symbols are mouse symbols. CDR3 DNA, as far as it was read: TGTGCCAGCAGCCCCGGACTGGGGGGGTATGCTGAGCAGTTC. It specifies CASSPGLGGYAEQF. The CDR3 in full is CASSPGLGGYAEQFF. The rearrangement uses TRBV3 and TRBJ2-1; 12 bases fit TRBD2. The read gets to within 1 residue of the CDR3 end, and the germline J gene fills in the rest. Germline CDR1 is SNHLY and CDR2 is FYNGKV (reference sequence). CDR3 length equals 15 residues. Trimming took 5 bases from V and 4 from J; bases not matched to a gene: 3.

Of note for this clone: Germline and genes: mouse. The read terminates 1 residue before the CDR3 end, so the remaining end is supplied by the germline J gene. The V and J genes are TRBV26 and TRBJ2-7, with a possible D match to TRBD1 (5 bases). Germline V lookup: CDR1 KGHPV, CDR2 FQNQEV (reference sequence). The CDR3 extends over 12 amino acids. V was shortened by 1 base and J by 6 bases, with 7 bases between the two germline ends. Partial CDR3 DNA: TGTGCCAGCAGTCTGTTCAGGGCTGAACAGTAC. This translates into CASSLFRAEQY. The entire CDR3 protein reads CASSLFRAEQYF.

With respect to this clone: The germline and genes are mouse ones. Read sequence stops 1 residue before the CDR3 end, and the germline J gene provides the missing end. V and J are TRBV5 and TRBJ2-5; maybe TRBD2 (6 bases). Trimming took 0 bases from V and 4 from J, leaving 8 bases between them. The CDR3 sequence is 14 residues long. Germline-derived CDR1 and CDR2 are LGHNA and YNLKQL (reference sequence). The CDR3 region is CASSQDGGEDTQYF. The sequenced CDR3 bases are TGTGCCAGCAGCCAAGATGGGGGAGAAGACACCCAGTAC.

On this clone itself: Gene names and germline match the mouse. The read halts 1 residue ahead of the CDR3 end, with the missing end drawn from the germline J gene. V and J are TRBV15 and TRBJ2-7; 12 nucleotides line up with TRBD2. This CDR3 has 14 amino acids. Per germline, CDR1 SGHND and CDR2 FRSKSL. Germline trimming cut 8 bases from V and 0 bases from J; bases unmatched to any gene: 2. The CDR3 region is CASGTGGRSYEQYF. The part of the CDR3 DNA that was read is TGTGCCAGCGGGACTGGGGGGCGCTCCTATGAACAGTAC.

As concerns this clone: The gene names here belong to mouse. The read ends 1 residue before the CDR3 terminus; that terminus is restored from the germline J gene. The V gene is TRBV24, the J gene TRBJ2-4; 8 positions agree with TRBD1. Germline V gene data show CDR1 as KGHTA and CDR2 as FRNEEI. After removal of 3 bases from V and 8 bases from J, the junction contained 1 base not matched to a gene. The CDR3 loop spans 12 amino acids. CDR3 DNA, as far as it was read: TGTGCCAGCAGTCTCGGACAGGGCACCTTGTAC. Residues: CASSLGQGTLY. In full, the CDR3 is CASSLGQGTLYF.

Note on this clone: These gene names are mouse names. The read stops 1 residue short of the end of the CDR3; the missing end is completed from the germline J gene. This rearrangement joins TRBV15 to TRBJ2-1, with unresolved D. This CDR3 region has 13 residues. The V end lost 3 bases, the J end lost 3 bases, and 6 bases lay between the germline ends. The V gene's germline CDR1 is SGHND and CDR2 FRSKSL. The sequenced part of the CDR3 DNA is TGTGCCAGCAGTTTTTCCAGCTATGCTGAGCAGTTC. Encoded protein: CASSFSSYAEQF. The complete CDR3 sequence is CASSFSSYAEQFF.